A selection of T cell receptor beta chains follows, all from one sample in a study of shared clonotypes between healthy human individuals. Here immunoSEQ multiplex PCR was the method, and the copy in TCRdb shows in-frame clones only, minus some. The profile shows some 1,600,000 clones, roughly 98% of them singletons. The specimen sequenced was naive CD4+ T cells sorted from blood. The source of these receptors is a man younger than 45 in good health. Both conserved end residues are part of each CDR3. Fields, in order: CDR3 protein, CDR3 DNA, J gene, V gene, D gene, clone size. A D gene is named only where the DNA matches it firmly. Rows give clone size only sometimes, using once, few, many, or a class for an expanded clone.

CDR3: CASSRGGSGWGLHNEQFF
DNA: TGTGCCAGTAGTAGGGGCGGGTCAGGTTGGGGCTTACACAATGAGCAGTTCTTC
J: TRBJ2-1
V: TRBV19
D: NA
size: NA

CDR3: CASSPGTGNQPQHF
DNA: TGCGCCAGCAGCCCAGGGACTGGGAATCAGCCCCAGCATTTT
J: TRBJ1-5
V: TRBV5-1
D: NA
size: few

CDR3: CASSLLDRRYEQYF
DNA: TGTGCCAGCAGTTTATTAGATCGGAGGTACGAGCAGTACTTC
J: TRBJ2-7
V: TRBV28
D: NA
size: NA

CDR3: CASSPRAGELFF
DNA: TGTGCCAGCTCACCAAGGGCCGGGGAGCTGTTTTTT
J: TRBJ2-2
V: TRBV18
D: NA
size: NA

CDR3: CSGWRGNEQFF
DNA: TGCAGTGGGTGGCGAGGGAATGAGCAGTTCTTC
J: TRBJ2-1
V: TRBV20-1
D: NA
size: NA

CDR3: CASSFLAGVDTQYF
DNA: TGCGCCAGCAGCTTCTTAGCGGGAGTAGATACGCAGTATTTT
J: TRBJ2-3
V: TRBV5-1
D: TRBD2
size: NA

CDR3: CASSLYRQGTPGAQYF
DNA: TGTGCCAGCAGTCTTTACCGACAGGGCACCCCGGGGGCCCAGTACTTC
J: TRBJ2-5
V: TRBV2
D: NA
size: NA

CDR3: CASSLMGGWERSEQNTQYF
DNA: TGTGCCAGCAGCTTAATGGGTGGGTGGGAGCGATCTGAACAAAATACGCAGTATTTT
J: TRBJ2-3
V: TRBV7-3
D: NA
size: NA

CDR3: CASSYGGRASYNEQFF
DNA: TGCGCCAGCAGCTACGGCGGGAGGGCTTCCTACAATGAGCAGTTCTTC
J: TRBJ2-1
V: TRBV5-1
D: TRBD2
size: NA

CDR3: CASRSGTNTGELFF
DNA: TGTGCCAGCAGAAGCGGTACGAACACCGGGGAGCTGTTTTTT
J: TRBJ2-2
V: TRBV2
D: NA
size: once

CDR3: CSARDLPQFF
DNA: TGCAGTGCTAGGGACCTCCCCCAGTTCTTC
J: TRBJ2-1
V: TRBV20-1
D: NA
size: NA

CDR3: CSVNRANTEAFF
DNA: TGCAGCGTTAATCGGGCGAACACTGAAGCTTTCTTT
J: TRBJ1-1
V: TRBV29-1
D: NA
size: NA

CDR3: CASSVTGGPTYEQYF
DNA: TGTGCCAGTAGTGTCACAGGGGGTCCTACCTACGAGCAGTACTTC
J: TRBJ2-7
V: TRBV19
D: TRBD1
size: NA

CDR3: CASSWTSGTTDTQYF
DNA: TGTGCCAGCAGCTGGACTAGCGGGACCACAGATACGCAGTATTTT
J: TRBJ2-3
V: TRBV6-6
D: TRBD2
size: NA

CDR3: CASSEWKYQETQYF
DNA: TGTGCCAGCAGTGAATGGAAGTACCAAGAGACCCAGTACTTC
J: TRBJ2-5
V: TRBV6-1
D: NA
size: NA

CDR3: CASSLGSVYQETQYF
DNA: TGCGCCAGCAGCTTGGGGTCGGTGTACCAAGAGACCCAGTACTTC
J: TRBJ2-5
V: TRBV5-1
D: NA
size: once

CDR3: CASSSIRFSNEQFF
DNA: TGTGCCAGCAGTTCAATTAGATTTAGCAATGAGCAGTTCTTC
J: TRBJ2-1
V: TRBV27
D: NA
size: NA

CDR3: CASSSRTSGIRPYNEQFF
DNA: TGTGCCAGCAGTTCCAGGACTAGCGGAATAAGACCCTACAATGAGCAGTTCTTC
J: TRBJ2-1
V: TRBV28
D: TRBD2
size: once

CDR3: CASGLGGTDTQYF
DNA: TGTGCTAGTGGTCTCGGTGGCACAGATACGCAGTATTTT
J: TRBJ2-3
V: TRBV12-5
D: NA
size: NA

CDR3: CASSSGPTETQYF
DNA: TGCGCCAGCAGCTCGGGACCAACAGAGACCCAGTACTTC
J: TRBJ2-5
V: TRBV5-1
D: NA
size: NA

CDR3: CASSLGHQPQHF
DNA: TGTGCCAGCAGCTTGGGTCATCAGCCCCAGCATTTT
J: TRBJ1-5
V: TRBV5-6
D: NA
size: NA

CDR3: CASSDFGLAKNIQYF
DNA: TGTGCCAGCAGTGACTTCGGATTAGCCAAAAACATTCAGTACTTC
J: TRBJ2-4
V: TRBV6-4
D: NA
size: NA

CDR3: CASSADGTLNYGYTF
DNA: TGTGCCAGCAGTGCGGACGGAACTCTAAACTATGGCTACACCTTC
J: TRBJ1-2
V: TRBV6-1
D: NA
size: NA

CDR3: CASSLAERLDNEQFF
DNA: TGTGCCAGCAGCTTAGCTGAAAGACTTGACAATGAGCAGTTCTTC
J: TRBJ2-1
V: TRBV7-9
D: NA
size: NA

CDR3: CASSLRQGRYEQYF
DNA: TGTGCCAGCAGTTTAAGACAGGGGCGATACGAGCAGTACTTC
J: TRBJ2-7
V: TRBV28
D: TRBD1
size: NA

CDR3: CASSLLGGSGADTQYF
DNA: TGTGCCAGCAGTTTACTAGGCGGGAGTGGCGCAGATACGCAGTATTTT
J: TRBJ2-3
V: TRBV28
D: TRBD2
size: NA

CDR3: CASSPTEGGYTF
DNA: TGTGCCAGCTCCCCCACAGAAGGAGGCTACACCTTC
J: TRBJ1-2
V: TRBV18
D: NA
size: once

CDR3: CSVGRTGDVTPHNEQFF
DNA: TGCAGCGTGGGGAGGACAGGGGACGTTACACCCCACAATGAGCAGTTCTTC
J: TRBJ2-1
V: TRBV29-1
D: TRBD1
size: NA

CDR3: CASSLVDTGELFF
DNA: TGTGCCAGCAGCTTGGTCGACACCGGGGAGCTGTTTTTT
J: TRBJ2-2
V: TRBV5-4
D: NA
size: NA

CDR3: CASSRTYGTETYNEQFF
DNA: TGTGCCAGCAGCAGAACTTACGGGACAGAAACCTACAATGAGCAGTTCTTC
J: TRBJ2-1
V: TRBV5-5
D: TRBD1
size: once